These 22 T cell receptor beta chains were sequenced from one sample in a study of T cells expressing NK-cell markers. TCRdb processed the 5' RACE reads again and assigns one entry to each CDR3 protein, with no DNA. Its clone listing holds about 550,000 distinct CDR3 sequences. Sequenced: blood T cells: a sorted CD56 or NKG2C T cell subset, CD4+ or CD8+ T cells, or bulk PBMC T cells (not recorded which). Receptors originate from a man aged 18 to 29 in good health.

This chain uses TRBV12-3 or TRBV12-4 with TRBJ1-1. The length of the CDR3 is 12 residues. The chain's CDR3 is CASSSGPTEAFF.

The V and J genes are TRBV28 and TRBJ1-3; TCRdb reports TRBD1, a call that lacks DNA to check it against. The CDR3 spans 14 residues. Germline CDR1 MDHEN, CDR2 SYDVKM. CDR3 sequence reads: CASATWDPGNTIYF.

V and J are TRBV5-5 and TRBJ2-7; TCRdb picks TRBD2, but there is no DNA to check that call. In germline, CDR1 is SGHKS, CDR2 YYEKEE (reference sequence). The length of the CDR3 is 11 residues. The CDR3 spells CASIGRDEQYF. The full variable domain, completed using reference TRBV5-5 and TRBJ2-7, is DAGVTQSPTHLIKTRGQQVTLRCSPISGHKSVSWYQQVLGQGPQFIFQYYEKEERGRGNFPDRFSARQFPNYSSELNVNALLLGDSALYLCASIGRDEQYFGPGTRLTVT.

V is TRBV7-2 and J is TRBJ2-2. The CDR3 has 14 amino acids. The germline CDR1 and CDR2 sequences are SGHTA and FQGNSA. This CDR3 is CASTNYLNTGELFF. Complete variable domain (other parts from reference TRBV7-2 and TRBJ2-2): GAGVSQSPSNKVTEKGKDVELRCDPISGHTALYWYRQSLGQGLEFLIYFQGNSAPDKSGLPSDRFSAERTGGSVSTLTIQRTQQEDSAVYLCASTNYLNTGELFFGEGSRLTVL.

This chain joins TRBV24-1 and TRBJ2-3; TCRdb's D gene call, TRBD1, goes unchecked for lack of DNA. The CDR3 contains 15 residues. Per germline, CDR1 KGHDR and CDR2 SFDVKD. The CDR3 sequence: CATSDGGTSTDTQYF.

The V gene is TRBV7-9, the J gene TRBJ1-4. The CDR3 runs 15 residues. CDR1 and CDR2 from the germline V gene are SEHNR and FQNEAQ (reference sequence). CDR3 amino acids: CASSLDRQSGEKLFF.

The CDR3: CASSEALGSAGNTIYF. This chain joins TRBV6-1 and TRBJ1-3. The germline CDR1 and CDR2 sequences are MNHNS and SASEGT. The CDR3 runs 16 residues.

V and J are TRBV7-2 and TRBJ1-2; with no DNA, the TCRdb D assignment of TRBD1 cannot be verified. CDR3 length equals 14 residues. The germline V gene encodes CDR1 SGHTA and CDR2 FQGNSA. The CDR3 sequence is CASSGGTADYGYTF.

The V gene is TRBV7-6, the J gene TRBJ2-5; TCRdb names TRBD1, which stays unverified in the absence of DNA. The germline V gene has CDR1 SGHVS and CDR2 FNYEAQ. This CDR3 has 15 residues. CDR3 protein: CASSLVAQDLKTQYF.

The chain employs TRBV9 and TRBJ2-3; TCRdb reports TRBD1, a call that lacks DNA to check it against. The CDR3 runs to 14 residues. Per germline, CDR1 SGDLS and CDR2 YYNGEE. Here the CDR3 reads CASSVDRYTDTQYF.

The chain combines TRBV7-6 with TRBJ2-5; lacking DNA, the TRBD1 call made by TCRdb goes unchecked. Per the germline V gene, CDR1 is SGHVS and CDR2 is FNYEAQ. The CDR3 totals 16 residues. The CDR3: CASSRGTGGFGETQYF.

The rearrangement joins TRBV29-1 to TRBJ2-1; the TCRdb D gene call, TRBD2, has no DNA to confirm it. CDR1 SQVTM and CDR2 ANQGSEA come from the germline V gene. There are 14 residues in the CDR3. CDR3: CSVVSGSRGNEQFF.

V and J are TRBV7-2 and TRBJ2-7; TCRdb indicates TRBD1, and absent DNA this call remains unverified. The CDR3 is 16 amino acids. CDR1 is SGHTA, CDR2 FQGNSA, per germline. CDR3 sequence reads: CASSLEVSGASYEQYF.

V is TRBV15 and J is TRBJ2-1. Germline V CDR1 and CDR2: LNHNV, YYDKDF (reference sequence). The CDR3 spans 15 residues. The chain's CDR3 is CATSRSLLGSNEQFF.

The V gene is TRBV29-1, the J gene TRBJ2-3. The germline V gene encodes CDR1 SQVTM and CDR2 ANQGSEA. The CDR3 extends over 14 amino acids. The CDR3 region is CSVFTYTSTDTQYF.

The chain employs TRBV3-1 and TRBJ1-6; TCRdb calls TRBD1, which cannot be checked without DNA. CDR1 is LGHDT and CDR2 is YNNKEL in the germline V gene (reference sequence). This CDR3 has 15 residues. The CDR3 loop reads CASSSGWQGNSPLHF.

The rearrangement uses TRBV6-5 and TRBJ1-1. The CDR3 has 11 residues. CDR1 and CDR2 from the germline V gene are MNHEY and SVGAGI. The CDR3: CASSSALEAFF.

V is TRBV7-9 and J is TRBJ2-2; TCRdb lists TRBD2, though no DNA is available to test this call. The CDR3 has 16 amino acids. Germline loops: CDR1 SEHNR, CDR2 FQNEAQ (reference sequence). The CDR3: CASSLGERTNTGELFF.

V and J are TRBV11-2 and TRBJ2-1; lacking DNA, the TRBD1 call made by TCRdb goes unchecked. This CDR3 comprises 14 residues. CDR1 and CDR2 (germline): SGHAT, FQNNGV. This chain's CDR3 is CASHHGGGRNEQFF.

This chain links TRBV30 with TRBJ1-4. Germline CDR1 reads GTSNPN; CDR2 reads SVGIG (reference sequence). The CDR3 extends over 12 amino acids. CDR3 sequence: CAWRRSGEKLFF.

The chain employs TRBV19 and TRBJ1-5; TCRdb reports TRBD1, a call that lacks DNA to check it against. The CDR3 runs to 14 residues. CDR1 and CDR2 (germline): LNHDA, SQIVND (reference sequence). The CDR3 loop reads CASSPTVNYQPQHF.

This chain uses TRBV20-1 with TRBJ2-3. The CDR3 totals 16 residues. Germline V gives CDR1 DFQATT, CDR2 SNEGSKA (reference sequence). CDR3 region: CSARDRLMGVADTQYF.